Below are 29 T cell receptor beta chains sequenced from a single sample in a study of control samples from healthy donors and cancer patients (dated by TCRdb to between 2020 and 2021). Libraries came from the immunoSEQ multiplex PCR assay. The clones in this table, taken by TCRdb from immuneACCESS, are in-frame only. Not every clone is retained; where verified, under half of the shortfall comes from an unresolved V gene, and the cause of the rest is unknown. For this sample the table gives tens of thousands of clones, of which 90% to 95% were detected only once. Approximately 2.3% of the sample rests with the top ten. The sequencing sample was made of blood. The receptors shown here come from a man under 40 in good health.

The chain joins TRBV19 to TRBJ2-7; no clear D gene. This CDR3 is built from 13 residues. V was clipped by 6 bases and J by 2 bases, with 11 bases between them. The germline gives CDR1 LNHDA, CDR2 SQIVND (reference sequence). The CDR3 nucleotides read TGTGCCAGTAGCCCTGTTGGGACCTACGAGCAGTACTTC. It codes for CASSPVGTYEQYF.

This clone was counted a single time. The chain links TRBV5-1 to TRBJ2-2, with 10 bases matching TRBD2. This CDR3 has 15 residues. V lost 3 bases, J lost 1 base, and 0 bases stayed unmatched. Germline V CDR1 and CDR2: SGHRS, YFSETQ. CDR3 region: CASSWTSGNTGELFF. CDR3 nucleotide sequence: TGCGCCAGCAGCTGGACTAGCGGGAACACCGGGGAGCTGTTTTTT.

This clone was observed a few times. This chain joins TRBV6-4 and TRBJ2-2; D remains ambiguous. CDR3 length: 13 amino acids. Germline V lookup: CDR1 MRHNA, CDR2 SNTAGT. Trimming removed 4 bases at V and 1 base at J, with 4 bases between. CDR3 DNA sequence: TGTGCCAGCAGTGCAGGGAACACCGGGGAGCTGTTTTTT. It is translated as CASSAGNTGELFF.

This chain joins TRBV29-1 and TRBJ1-2; weak D call: TRBD1 (5 bases). Trimming cost V 3 bases and J 4 bases, with 12 bases left between them. In germline, CDR1 is SQVTM, CDR2 ANQGSEA. The length of the CDR3 is 13 residues. The CDR3 loop is CSVDLDGGYGYTF. The CDR3 coding sequence is TGCAGCGTTGATTTAGACGGGGGCTATGGCTACACCTTC. The variable domain in full, completed from reference TRBV29-1 and TRBJ1-2, reads SAVISQKPSRDICQRGTSLTIQCQVDSQVTMMFWYRQQPGQSLTLIATANQGSEATYESGFVIDKFPISRPNLTFSTLTVSNMSPEDSSIYLCSVDLDGGYGYTFGSGTRLTVV.

This chain joins TRBV6-5 and TRBJ1-4; D gene unclear. Trimming left V 4 bases short and J 8 bases short, with 20 bases between. Germline V gene data show CDR1 as MNHEY and CDR2 as SVGAGI. This CDR3 is built from 16 residues. The CDR3 sequence is CASSSFKWVGREKLFF. In DNA, the CDR3 is TGTGCCAGCAGTTCCTTCAAGTGGGTCGGAAGAGAAAAACTGTTTTTT.

V usage is TRBV2 and J usage is TRBJ1-2, with D possibly matching TRBD1 (5 bases). V lost 7 bases and J 5 bases, leaving 20 bases between the germline ends. This CDR3 is 15 amino acids long. Germline lookup yields CDR1 SNHLY and CDR2 FYNNEI. The CDR3 is CASTPQLLGGYGYTF. For the CDR3, the DNA is TGTGCCAGCACCCCTCAACTCTTGGGGGGATATGGCTACACCTTC.

The chain joins TRBV18 to TRBJ2-3; D not certain. The V gene's germline CDR1 is KGHSH and CDR2 LQKENI. CDR3 length: 13 amino acids. Trimming stripped 2 bases from V and 2 bases from J, with 5 bases between. CDR3 DNA sequence: TGTGCCAGCTCACCAAAGACCACAGATACGCAGTATTTT. This gives the protein CASSPKTTDTQYF.

J is TRBJ2-3 and V is TRBV27; TRBD1 matches at 9 bases. The CDR3 covers 14 residues. V trimming: 6 bases; J trimming: 6 bases; junction bases outside the gene matches: 7. Germline V lookup: CDR1 MNHEY, CDR2 SMNVEV (reference sequence). CDR3 nucleotides: TGTGCCAGCAGACACACAGGGGGCGCGGATACGCAGTATTTT. It translates to CASRHTGGADTQYF.

This clone showed up just once. The J gene is TRBJ2-2, the V gene TRBV6-4, with D perhaps matching TRBD1 (6 bases). CDR3 length: 15 residues. Germline CDR1 MRHNA, CDR2 SNTAGT. The ends were cut back, 3 bases at V and 8 bases at J, with 16 bases in the middle. The CDR3 spells CASSDQAFDRGELFF. In DNA, the CDR3 is TGTGCCAGCAGTGATCAAGCATTCGACAGGGGGGAGCTGTTTTTT.

The chain carries TRBV4-3 and TRBJ2-3; the D call may be TRBD1 or TRBD2 (5 bases each). The germline CDR1 and CDR2 sequences are LGHNA and YSLEER. The V gene lost 0 bases and the J gene lost 3 bases, with 7 bases spanning the gap. The CDR3 consists of 14 residues. The CDR3 is CASSQDWGTDTQYF. Written as DNA, the CDR3 is TGCGCCAGCAGCCAAGATTGGGGGACAGATACGCAGTATTTT.

The DNA for the CDR3 is TGTGCCAGCACCTCTGCGCAGGGGGCGGGTCAGCCCCAGCATTTT. Residues: CASTSAQGAGQPQHF. This sequence joins TRBV6-5 and TRBJ1-5, with 8 bases that match TRBD1. The V gene's germline CDR1 is MNHEY and CDR2 SVGAGI. V gave up 7 bases and J gave up 6 bases; unmatched junction bases: 11. This CDR3 is built from 15 residues.

This rearrangement joins TRBV5-4 to TRBJ1-6; D is uncertain. The germline gives CDR1 SGHNT, CDR2 YYREEE (reference sequence). CDR3 length: 15 amino acids. V was trimmed by 0 bases and J by 1 base, leaving 5 bases between them. Here the CDR3 DNA reads TGTGCCAGCAGCTTGGAGCAGTCCTATAATTCACCCCTCCACTTT. It specifies CASSLEQSYNSPLHF.

The chain recombines TRBV27 with TRBJ2-1; 9 bases are a match to TRBD1. After removal of 5 bases from V and 7 bases from J, the junction contained 12 bases not matched to a gene. The CDR3 is 16 amino acids. The V gene's germline CDR1 is MNHEY and CDR2 SMNVEV (reference sequence). The CDR3 DNA reads as TGTGCCAGCAGTCCTAGGGGGACAGGGATAAGAAATGAGCAGTTCTTC. Its protein is CASSPRGTGIRNEQFF.

This clone was observed once. This chain connects TRBV2 to TRBJ2-1, with a possible D match to TRBD2 (5 bases). Germline CDR1 is SNHLY and CDR2 is FYNNEI. V lost 8 bases and J lost 3, with 8 bases in between. The CDR3 is 12 residues long. The CDR3 DNA reads as TGTGCCAGCGGGAGAGGCTACAATGAGCAGTTCTTC. Residues: CASGRGYNEQFF.

The J gene is TRBJ1-2, the V gene TRBV27, with TRBD1 as a possible D gene (5 bases). Germline loops: CDR1 MNHEY, CDR2 SMNVEV (reference sequence). V shed 7 bases and J shed 3 bases, with 21 bases lying between them. The CDR3 extends over 16 amino acids. The CDR3: CASTLRWPGRDYGYTF. The DNA of the CDR3 is TGTGCCAGCACCTTAAGGTGGCCAGGGAGGGACTATGGCTACACCTTC.

The V and J genes are TRBV6-5 and TRBJ1-5; maybe TRBD1 (6 bases). Per germline, CDR1 MNHEY and CDR2 SVGAGI. Trimming left V 8 bases short and J 2 bases short, with 13 bases between. This CDR3 region has 14 residues. CDR3 DNA: TGTGCCAGCCGCACGGGGGGCGGCAATCAGCCCCAGCATTTT. Protein sequence: CASRTGGGNQPQHF.

The rearrangement uses TRBV6-5 and TRBJ1-2, with a tentative D call TRBD1 (5 bases). From germline, CDR1 is MNHEY and CDR2 SVGAGI. V lost 7 bases to trimming and J lost 6 bases, with 12 bases between them. The CDR3 sequence is 12 residues long. CDR3 bases: TGTGCCAGCACCGGGACGTTCAATGGCTACACCTTC. Encoded protein: CASTGTFNGYTF.

The chain links TRBV4-3 to TRBJ2-7; TRBD2 matches at 7 bases. V was pared by 0 bases and J by 3 bases, with 8 bases of the junction left unmatched. Looked up from germline, CDR1 is LGHNA and CDR2 is YSLEER. The CDR3 length is 16 residues. The CDR3 is CASSQDPGLGSYEQYF. The DNA for the CDR3 is TGCGCCAGCAGCCAAGATCCCGGACTAGGTAGCTACGAGCAGTACTTC.

The chain is built from TRBV7-3 and TRBJ2-2; TRBD2 matches at 8 bases. The length of the CDR3 is 16 residues. CDR1 and CDR2 from the germline V gene are SGHTA and FQGTGA. V dropped 8 bases and J dropped 5; count of bases not matched to a gene: 13. Here the CDR3 DNA reads TGTGCCAGCTCAACGGGGGCGGGAGGATGGACCGGGGAGCTGTTTTTT. This gives the protein CASSTGAGGWTGELFF.

This clone has just one count. V usage is TRBV7-3 and J usage is TRBJ2-2; D possibly corresponds to TRBD1 (5 bases). Germline assignment: CDR1 SGHTA and CDR2 FQGTGA. The CDR3 extends over 13 amino acids. The V and J ends lost 6 bases and 7 bases respectively, with 12 bases between them. CDR3: CASRRGPVGELFF. The CDR3, as DNA: TGTGCCAGCAGAAGGGGTCCTGTCGGGGAGCTGTTTTTT.

V is TRBV3-1 (or the pseudogene TRBV3-2) and J is TRBJ2-1; TRBD2 matches 8 bases. The CDR3 totals 14 residues. V lost 0 bases to trimming and J lost 9 bases; unmatched junction nucleotides: 4. CDR1 is LGHDT, CDR2 YNNKEL, per germline (reference sequence). The CDR3 here is CASSQDWAGGEQFF. The CDR3 DNA reads TGTGCCAGCAGCCAAGATTGGGCGGGAGGTGAGCAGTTCTTC.

The chain is built from TRBV9 and TRBJ2-2; 9 nucleotides align to TRBD1. CDR1 is SGDLS and CDR2 is YYNGEE in the germline V gene. J gave up 5 bases and V 5 bases, and 7 bases lay outside the gene matches. This CDR3 comprises 15 residues. The CDR3 DNA is TGTGCCAGCAGTGCCGGGACAGGGATTACCGGGGAGCTGTTTTTT. This sequence encodes CASSAGTGITGELFF.

This sequence joins TRBV7-8 and TRBJ2-1, with D maybe TRBD2 (5 bases). The CDR3 is 14 amino acids. Deletions cut 5 bases from V and 3 bases from J, with 11 bases between. CDR1 and CDR2 (germline): SGHVS, FQNEAQ. The CDR3 region has the DNA TGTGCCAGCAGCCCTCGGACTGGCTACAATGAGCAGTTCTTC. As protein: CASSPRTGYNEQFF.

The chain joins TRBV6-4 to TRBJ2-7, with TRBD1 identical over 10 bases. CDR1 and CDR2 (germline): MRHNA, SNTAGT. The length of the CDR3 is 17 residues. Losses at the gene ends were 6 bases for V and 0 bases for J; bases not matched to a gene: 11. The CDR3 spells CASSLTPGQGISYEQYF. The CDR3 bases are TGTGCCAGCAGCCTTACCCCGGGACAGGGGATCTCCTACGAGCAGTACTTC.

Worth noting for this clone: Other DNA sequences within the sample encode an identical CDR3. The chain is built from TRBV29-1 and TRBJ1-4; D is ambiguous. The germline CDR1 and CDR2 sequences are SQVTM and ANQGSEA. The CDR3 spans 15 residues. Between the trimmed V and J ends, which lost 6 bases and 0 bases, there was a span of 14 bases. In DNA, the CDR3 is TGCAGCGTCCGAGGTGGAGGATCAACTAATGAAAAACTGTTTTTT. Its protein is CSVRGGGSTNEKLFF.

This chain connects TRBV2 to TRBJ2-7; 8 bases agree with TRBD1. CDR1 is SNHLY, CDR2 FYNNEI, per germline. The trim removed 4 bases at V and 5 bases at J, leaving 10 bases unmatched. This CDR3 contains 15 residues. CDR3 nucleotides: TGTGCCAGCAGTGCCCCGACAGGGGATGTACACGAGCAGTACTTC. The encoded protein is CASSAPTGDVHEQYF.

The J gene is TRBJ2-7, the V gene TRBV11-3; D tentatively fits TRBD1 or TRBD2 (6 bases each). Trimming removed 1 base at V and 6 bases at J, with 10 bases between. The germline V gene has CDR1 SGHNT and CDR2 YENEEA. The CDR3 spans 13 residues. The CDR3 DNA is TGTGCCAGCAGCTTAGGGGGGCGGGGCGAGCAGTACTTC. Translated: CASSLGGRGEQYF. Filled out from reference TRBV11-3 and TRBJ2-7, the complete variable domain reads EAGVVQSPRYKIIEKKQPVAFWCNPISGHNTLYWYLQNLGQGPELLIRYENEEAVDDSQLPKDRFSAERLKGVDSTLKIQPAELGDSAVYLCASSLGGRGEQYFGPGTRLTVT.

J is TRBJ1-6 and V is TRBV7-9; unclear D gene. Germline V gene sequence: CDR1 SEHNR, CDR2 FQNEAQ (reference sequence). Trimming stripped 8 bases from V and 5 bases from J, with 7 bases between. CDR3 length: 12 amino acids. CDR3 sequence (DNA): TGTGCCAGCGCACGGAATAATTCACCCCTCCACTTT. Translating it yields CASARNNSPLHF.

The chain combines TRBV6-1 with TRBJ2-3; 7 positions match TRBD2. Germline V CDR1 and CDR2: MNHNS, SASEGT. This CDR3 is 16 amino acids long. J gave up 2 bases and V 4 bases, and 9 bases lay outside the gene matches. The CDR3 bases are TGTGCCAGCAGTGTCACTCTAGCGGTACTCACAGATACGCAGTATTTT. Translated: CASSVTLAVLTDTQYF.